The rows below give T cell receptor beta chains drawn from one sample of a study of cytotoxic CD8 clonotypes in ibrutinib-treated CLL. The data were produced by immunoSEQ multiplex PCR, yet TCRdb's version contains in-frame clones alone and is incomplete. The data contain around 50,000 clones, roughly 50% of them singletons. The starting material was PBMCs, obtained after 24 months of ibrutinib treatment. The receptors were sampled from a human donor with chronic lymphocytic leukemia. Both conserved end residues are part of each CDR3. The D gene is left open where the match is weak. Clone size is shown for a subset of rows, as once, few, many or a class of expanded clone.

v_gene: TRBV19; abundance: -; d_gene: TRBD1; j_gene: TRBJ1-2; CDR3aa: CASRPGQGRGYTF; CDR3nt: TGTGCCAGTAGGCCGGGACAGGGACGTGGCTACACCTTC
v_gene: TRBV7-9; abundance: -; d_gene: TRBD2; j_gene: TRBJ2-3; CDR3aa: CASSLARITSGGAMDTQYF; CDR3nt: TGTGCCAGCAGCTTAGCGCGTATTACTAGCGGGGGGGCGATGGATACGCAGTATTTT
v_gene: TRBV18; abundance: -; d_gene: TRBD1; j_gene: TRBJ1-2; CDR3aa: CASSLNRDSYGYTF; CDR3nt: TGTGCCAGCTCACTGAACCGGGACAGCTATGGCTACACCTTC
v_gene: TRBV5-1; abundance: -; d_gene: TRBD2; j_gene: TRBJ2-3; CDR3aa: CASSLELAGVPTDTQYF; CDR3nt: TGCGCCAGCAGCTTGGAACTAGCGGGAGTACCCACAGATACGCAGTATTTT
v_gene: TRBV27; abundance: -; d_gene: -; j_gene: TRBJ2-5; CDR3aa: CASSFGLTGLETQYF; CDR3nt: TGTGCCAGCAGTTTTGGCCTGACAGGACTAGAGACCCAGTACTTC
v_gene: TRBV5-1; abundance: once; d_gene: -; j_gene: TRBJ2-7; CDR3aa: CASSLVSAGGGYEQYF; CDR3nt: TGCGCCAGCAGCTTGGTGTCGGCGGGTGGCGGATACGAGCAGTACTTC
v_gene: TRBV7-4; abundance: -; d_gene: -; j_gene: TRBJ2-5; CDR3aa: CASSPRTAQETQYF; CDR3nt: TGTGCCAGCAGCCCTAGGACAGCTCAAGAGACCCAGTACTTC
v_gene: TRBV7-9; abundance: -; d_gene: -; j_gene: TRBJ2-3; CDR3aa: CASSRTDTQYF; CDR3nt: TGTGCCAGCAGCCGCACAGATACGCAGTATTTT
v_gene: TRBV2; abundance: few; d_gene: TRBD2; j_gene: TRBJ2-5; CDR3aa: CASSEWAGGQETQYF; CDR3nt: TGTGCCAGCAGTGAATGGGCGGGAGGGCAAGAGACCCAGTACTTC
v_gene: TRBV5-1; abundance: -; d_gene: TRBD1; j_gene: TRBJ1-2; CDR3aa: CASSLGDRERGYTF; CDR3nt: TGCGCCAGCAGCTTGGGCGACAGGGAACGTGGCTACACCTTC
v_gene: TRBV30; abundance: -; d_gene: -; j_gene: TRBJ1-1; CDR3aa: CAWSVPTGSYTEAFF; CDR3nt: TGTGCCTGGAGTGTCCCGACAGGCTCTTACACTGAAGCTTTCTTT
v_gene: TRBV7-2; abundance: few; d_gene: -; j_gene: TRBJ2-1; CDR3aa: CASSPWRGAGNEQFF; CDR3nt: TGTGCCAGCAGCCCCTGGCGGGGCGCCGGAAATGAGCAGTTCTTC
v_gene: TRBV27; abundance: -; d_gene: TRBD1; j_gene: TRBJ2-7; CDR3aa: CASKAGGLNYEQYF; CDR3nt: TGTGCCAGCAAGGCAGGGGGTCTCAACTACGAGCAGTACTTC
v_gene: TRBV10-3; abundance: few; d_gene: -; j_gene: TRBJ2-2; CDR3aa: CAISEGVGGTGELFF; CDR3nt: TGTGCCATCAGTGAGGGTGTGGGTGGCACCGGGGAGCTGTTTTTT
v_gene: TRBV5-5; abundance: -; d_gene: -; j_gene: TRBJ1-3; CDR3aa: CASSLGTGRAGNTIYF; CDR3nt: TGTGCCAGCAGCTTGGGAACAGGGAGGGCTGGAAACACCATATATTTT
v_gene: TRBV7-8; abundance: -; d_gene: -; j_gene: TRBJ1-1; CDR3aa: CASSALSLATEAFF; CDR3nt: TGTGCCAGCAGCGCCCTGAGCCTGGCCACTGAAGCTTTCTTT
v_gene: TRBV18; abundance: few; d_gene: TRBD1; j_gene: TRBJ1-2; CDR3aa: CASSPPNRGRSGYTF; CDR3nt: TGTGCCAGCTCACCACCAAACAGGGGGCGGAGTGGCTACACCTTC
v_gene: TRBV4-1; abundance: -; d_gene: -; j_gene: TRBJ2-7; CDR3aa: CASSQDFVGSYEQYF; CDR3nt: TGCGCCAGCAGCCAAGACTTCGTCGGCTCCTACGAGCAGTACTTC
v_gene: TRBV5-1; abundance: once; d_gene: -; j_gene: TRBJ2-1; CDR3aa: CASSLGPISYNEQFF; CDR3nt: TGCGCCAGCAGCTTGGGTCCGATCTCCTACAATGAGCAGTTCTTC
v_gene: TRBV19; abundance: many; d_gene: -; j_gene: TRBJ1-3; CDR3aa: CASSWGAYSGNTIYF; CDR3nt: TGTGCCAGTAGTTGGGGGGCCTACTCTGGAAACACCATATATTTT
v_gene: TRBV6-6; abundance: -; d_gene: -; j_gene: TRBJ1-6; CDR3aa: CASSLLLGDSPLHF; CDR3nt: TGTGCCAGCAGCCTTCTATTAGGCGATTCACCCCTCCACTTT
v_gene: TRBV7-8; abundance: -; d_gene: -; j_gene: TRBJ2-3; CDR3aa: CASSLATRSTDTQYF; CDR3nt: TGTGCCAGCAGCTTAGCGACCCGGAGCACAGATACGCAGTATTTT
v_gene: TRBV5-1; abundance: -; d_gene: TRBD2; j_gene: TRBJ2-1; CDR3aa: CASSPHEPGLEQFF; CDR3nt: TGCGCCAGCAGCCCGCACGAGCCGGGACTAGAGCAGTTCTTC
v_gene: TRBV29-1; abundance: -; d_gene: -; j_gene: TRBJ2-3; CDR3aa: CSATTVNTDTQYF; CDR3nt: TGCAGCGCCACGACAGTGAACACAGATACGCAGTATTTT
v_gene: TRBV25-1; abundance: -; d_gene: -; j_gene: TRBJ1-5; CDR3aa: CASSGHANQPQHF; CDR3nt: TGTGCCAGCAGTGGACACGCCAATCAGCCCCAGCATTTT
v_gene: TRBV5-1; abundance: -; d_gene: TRBD1; j_gene: TRBJ1-5; CDR3aa: CASSLGGQKDQPQHF; CDR3nt: TGCGCCAGCAGCTTGGGGGGACAGAAGGATCAGCCCCAGCATTTT
v_gene: TRBV4-2; abundance: many; d_gene: TRBD2; j_gene: TRBJ2-3; CDR3aa: CASSHLSGGGDTQYF; CDR3nt: TGTGCCAGCAGCCATCTGTCGGGAGGTGGAGATACGCAGTATTTT
v_gene: TRBV6-5; abundance: -; d_gene: TRBD1; j_gene: TRBJ1-2; CDR3aa: CASTPDRGSGYTF; CDR3nt: TGTGCCAGCACTCCGGACAGGGGGTCTGGCTACACCTTC
v_gene: TRBV28; abundance: -; d_gene: -; j_gene: TRBJ1-1; CDR3aa: CASSLARVLTEAFF; CDR3nt: TGTGCCAGCAGTTTGGCCAGGGTGCTCACTGAAGCTTTCTTT
v_gene: TRBV5-8; abundance: few; d_gene: TRBD2; j_gene: TRBJ2-1; CDR3aa: CASSLGVAGWDNEQFF; CDR3nt: TGTGCCAGCAGCTTGGGGGTAGCGGGATGGGACAATGAGCAGTTCTTC
v_gene: TRBV9; abundance: -; d_gene: -; j_gene: TRBJ2-3; CDR3aa: CASSVGLKLVTDTQYF; CDR3nt: TGTGCCAGCAGCGTAGGACTAAAATTGGTCACAGATACGCAGTATTTT
v_gene: TRBV2; abundance: -; d_gene: -; j_gene: TRBJ2-5; CDR3aa: CVCGQTQETQYF; CDR3nt: TGTGTCTGCGGACAGACACAAGAGACCCAGTACTTC
v_gene: TRBV18; abundance: once; d_gene: -; j_gene: TRBJ1-1; CDR3aa: CASSPSGFGGNTEAFF; CDR3nt: TGTGCCAGCTCACCATCCGGGTTCGGGGGGAACACTGAAGCTTTCTTT
v_gene: TRBV2; abundance: -; d_gene: TRBD2; j_gene: TRBJ2-1; CDR3aa: CASSFDSGRAGNEQFF; CDR3nt: TGTGCCAGCAGTTTCGATAGCGGGAGGGCCGGCAATGAGCAGTTCTTC
v_gene: TRBV28; abundance: few; d_gene: TRBD2; j_gene: TRBJ2-1; CDR3aa: CASSPGTSVYNEQFF; CDR3nt: TGTGCCAGCAGCCCCGGGACTAGCGTATACAATGAGCAGTTCTTC
v_gene: TRBV12-2; abundance: -; d_gene: -; j_gene: TRBJ2-1; CDR3aa: CASRLADRGLIPSPRGEQFF; CDR3nt: TGTGCAAGTCGCTTAGCCGACAGGGGACTGATCCCGTCGCCTCGGGGGGAGCAGTTCTTC
v_gene: TRBV19; abundance: -; d_gene: -; j_gene: TRBJ2-2; CDR3aa: CASSNEGGVTGELFF; CDR3nt: TGTGCCAGTAGTAACGAGGGGGGAGTAACCGGGGAGCTGTTTTTT
v_gene: TRBV4-1; abundance: many; d_gene: -; j_gene: TRBJ2-5; CDR3aa: CASSQVGQGQETQYF; CDR3nt: TGCGCCAGCAGCCAAGTCGGACAAGGTCAAGAGACCCAGTACTTC
v_gene: TRBV4-1; abundance: -; d_gene: -; j_gene: TRBJ2-7; CDR3aa: CASSHRENYEQYF; CDR3nt: TGCGCCAGCAGCCATCGGGAGAACTACGAGCAGTACTTC
v_gene: TRBV19; abundance: few; d_gene: TRBD2; j_gene: TRBJ2-1; CDR3aa: CASSRTSGYNEQFF; CDR3nt: TGTGCCAGTAGCAGGACTAGCGGATACAATGAGCAGTTCTTC
v_gene: TRBV4-1; abundance: many; d_gene: -; j_gene: TRBJ1-5; CDR3aa: CASSQVGQPQHF; CDR3nt: TGCGCCAGCAGCCAAGTGGGTCAGCCCCAGCATTTT
v_gene: TRBV28; abundance: -; d_gene: TRBD1; j_gene: TRBJ1-5; CDR3aa: CASSPDRGDQPQHF; CDR3nt: TGTGCCAGCAGCCCCGACAGGGGGGATCAGCCCCAGCATTTT
v_gene: TRBV4-2; abundance: -; d_gene: TRBD2; j_gene: TRBJ2-3; CDR3aa: CASSHGRASSVITDTQYF; CDR3nt: TGTGCCAGCAGCCACGGGAGGGCCTCCAGCGTTATCACAGATACGCAGTATTTT
v_gene: TRBV7-9; abundance: -; d_gene: -; j_gene: TRBJ1-5; CDR3aa: CASSPPDSADQPQHF; CDR3nt: TGTGCCAGCAGCCCCCCCGACAGCGCCGATCAGCCCCAGCATTTT
v_gene: TRBV4-1; abundance: -; d_gene: TRBD1; j_gene: TRBJ1-5; CDR3aa: CASSQVPGQGAGQPQHF; CDR3nt: TGCGCCAGCAGCCAAGTCCCGGGACAGGGGGCAGGTCAGCCCCAGCATTTT
v_gene: TRBV5-6; abundance: -; d_gene: -; j_gene: TRBJ1-5; CDR3aa: CASSLSSQPQHF; CDR3nt: TGTGCCAGCAGCTTGTCTTCTCAGCCCCAGCATTTT
v_gene: TRBV5-3; abundance: -; d_gene: TRBD1; j_gene: TRBJ2-5; CDR3aa: CARSQSQDREYQETQYF; CDR3nt: TGTGCCAGAAGCCAAAGCCAGGACAGGGAGTACCAAGAGACCCAGTACTTC